Below are 23 T cell receptor beta chains sequenced from a single sample in a study of blood T cell repertoires in COVID-19 (dated by TCRdb to the early 2020s). The protocol used for the library was the immunoSEQ multiplex PCR assay. Entries here come from immuneACCESS through TCRdb and include only in-frame sequences with V and J called. Some clones fail to appear in such tables; in the studies checked, an unresolved V gene covers under half of the shortfall, and the cause of the remainder is unknown. The sample table holds tens of thousands of clones, of which around 79% were seen once. The top ten hold more than 20% of the sample. Sequencing used peripheral blood. Receptors originate from a man in his sixties with active or convalescent COVID-19.

This clone was detected only a few times. This chain uses TRBV18 with TRBJ2-2, with D possibly TRBD1 on 6 matching bases. Germline V lookup: CDR1 KGHSH, CDR2 LQKENI. Trimming pared 4 bases from V and 3 bases from J, leaving 9 bases between. This CDR3 has 14 residues. For the CDR3, the DNA is TGTGCCAGCTCACTCAGGACAGACACCGGGGAGCTGTTTTTT. Protein product: CASSLRTDTGELFF.

The chain combines TRBV5-1 with TRBJ1-1; TRBD1 matches 7 bases. Losses at the gene ends were 0 bases for V and 5 bases for J; bases not matched to a gene: 10. Germline lookup yields CDR1 SGHRS and CDR2 YFSETQ. The CDR3 extends over 16 amino acids. The chain's CDR3 is CASSLGPTGVGTEAFF. The CDR3 nucleotides read TGCGCCAGCAGCTTGGGACCCACAGGGGTTGGAACTGAAGCTTTCTTT.

CDR3 in DNA: TGCGCCAGCAGCCAAGACGTAGGGGGGGGCACTGAAGCTTTCTTT. Its translation is CASSQDVGGGTEAFF. V and J are TRBV4-1 and TRBJ1-1; D is perhaps TRBD1 (6 bases). V gave up 0 bases and J gave up 4 bases, with 12 bases separating them. The CDR3 totals 15 residues. Germline V CDR1 and CDR2: MGHRA, YSYEKL.

This clone was recorded once. The chain has TRBV30 and TRBJ1-1; TRBD1 matches at 9 bases. Germline V lookup: CDR1 GTSNPN, CDR2 SVGIG (reference sequence). Trimming at V came to 0 bases and at J to 0 bases, leaving 14 bases not matched to a gene. The CDR3 sequence is 19 residues long. The CDR3 DNA follows: TGTGCCTGGAGTGTCTACAGGGGGCGCGTGGAATTTCTGAACACTGAAGCTTTCTTT. Its protein product is CAWSVYRGRVEFLNTEAFF.

The V gene is TRBV5-4, the J gene TRBJ2-2, with 7 bases lining up with TRBD2. Germline-derived CDR1 and CDR2 are SGHNT and YYREEE (reference sequence). The CDR3 extends over 16 amino acids. Trimming at V came to 4 bases and at J to 4 bases, leaving 10 bases not matched to a gene. DNA of the CDR3: TGTGCCAGCAGCCCCTTCCCTAGCGGTTTCACCGGGGAGCTGTTTTTT. As protein: CASSPFPSGFTGELFF.

This chain uses TRBV28 with TRBJ2-2, with D possibly being TRBD1 (5 bases). There are 15 residues in the CDR3. V lost 6 bases to trimming and J lost 1 base, with 12 bases between them. Germline loops: CDR1 MDHEN, CDR2 SYDVKM. The CDR3 sequence is CASRPTQGNTGELFF. CDR3 sequence (DNA): TGTGCCAGCAGACCGACCCAGGGGAACACCGGGGAGCTGTTTTTT.

This clone has only one observation. This sequence joins TRBV5-6 and TRBJ1-6, with D possibly matching TRBD1 (5 bases). Germline-derived CDR1 and CDR2 are SGHDT and YYEEEE. The CDR3 covers 16 residues. Trimming shortened V by 0 bases and J by 7 bases, and 14 bases separated the two germline ends. The DNA for the CDR3 is TGTGCCAGCAGCTTGGTTTCGGGGGTGAAAAATTCACCCCTCCACTTT. This gives the protein CASSLVSGVKNSPLHF.

This clone was detected only a few times. J is TRBJ1-2 and V is TRBV19; D possibly corresponds to TRBD1 (5 bases). The V gene lost 3 bases and the J gene lost 6 bases, with 11 bases spanning the gap. CDR1 is LNHDA and CDR2 is SQIVND in the germline V gene (reference sequence). The CDR3 has 13 amino acids. The CDR3, as DNA: TGTGCCAGTAGTATCAGGGCAGAAGATGGCTACACCTTC. Protein sequence: CASSIRAEDGYTF. Full variable domain (missing parts from reference TRBV19 and TRBJ1-2): DGGITQSPKYLFRKEGQNVTLSCEQNLNHDAMYWYRQDPGQGLRLIYYSQIVNDFQKGDIAEGYSVSREKKESFPLTVTSAQKNPTAFYLCASSIRAEDGYTFGSGTRLTVV.

The chain employs TRBV5-1 and TRBJ1-5; the match to TRBD1 covers 7 bases. Germline CDR1 SGHRS, CDR2 YFSETQ. The CDR3 consists of 16 residues. With 2 bases clipped from V and 0 bases from J, the junction kept 5 bases outside the gene matches. The chain's CDR3 is CASSLGTANSNQPQHF. CDR3 nucleotide sequence: TGCGCCAGCAGCTTAGGGACAGCGAATAGCAATCAGCCCCAGCATTTT.

This rearrangement joins TRBV18 to TRBJ1-1; the match to TRBD1 covers 12 bases. The V gene's germline CDR1 is KGHSH and CDR2 LQKENI. This CDR3 has 17 residues. V shed 4 bases, J shed 6 bases, and the junction held 12 bases outside the gene matches. CDR3 DNA sequence: TGTGCCAGCTCACAACAAAGACCGGGACAGGGGGCCGCTGAAGCTTTCTTT. It codes for CASSQQRPGQGAAEAFF.

The CDR3 DNA reads as TGTGCCAGCAGCTTGGACCCAGGAGGATCGTATGGCTACACCTTC. This codes for CASSLDPGGSYGYTF. J is TRBJ1-2 and V is TRBV5-5; the D is unclear. CDR1 and CDR2 (germline): SGHKS, YYEKEE (reference sequence). The CDR3 is 15 amino acids. Trimming took 0 bases from V and 5 from J, leaving 14 bases between them.

The V and J genes are TRBV6-5 and TRBJ1-5; 8 nucleotides agree with TRBD1. The CDR3 length is 16 residues. The V gene end was trimmed by 4 bases and the J gene end by 7 bases; junction bases not matched to a gene: 12. Looked up from germline, CDR1 is MNHEY and CDR2 is SVGAGI. The CDR3 protein is CASSSRTGRGGQPQHF. Written as DNA, the CDR3 is TGTGCCAGCAGTTCCAGGACAGGGAGGGGAGGGCAGCCCCAGCATTTT.

The chain employs TRBV27 and TRBJ2-6, with D perhaps TRBD2 (5 bases). CDR1 is MNHEY, CDR2 SMNVEV, per germline (reference sequence). The V end lost 2 bases, the J end lost 4 bases, and 9 bases lay between the germline ends. The length of the CDR3 is 15 residues. CDR3: CASSLAGRGANVLTF. The CDR3 DNA follows: TGTGCCAGCAGTTTAGCGGGTAGGGGGGCCAACGTCCTGACTTTC.

This chain links TRBV3-1 (or the pseudogene TRBV3-2) with TRBJ1-1; D is unclear. This CDR3 has 14 residues. V lost 1 base, J lost 3 bases, and 9 bases lay in between. Germline V CDR1 and CDR2: LGHDT, YNNKEL (reference sequence). The CDR3 bases are TGTGCCAGCAGCCAAGGGGTAGGAGACACTGAAGCTTTCTTT. Its protein is CASSQGVGDTEAFF.

The chain couples TRBV21-1 to TRBJ1-4. TRBV21-1 is a pseudogene locus. The CDR3 is 16 residues long. The CDR3 bases are TGTGCCAGCAGCAAAGATCCCCGAGAGACTAATGAAAAACTGTTTTTT. This codes for CASSKDPRETNEKLFF.

The V and J genes are TRBV3-1 (or the pseudogene TRBV3-2) and TRBJ2-3; a weak D match, TRBD1 (7 bases). CDR1 is LGHDT, CDR2 YNNKEL, per germline (reference sequence). Trimming left V 4 bases short and J 2 bases short, with 16 bases between. This CDR3 has 16 amino acids. The DNA of the CDR3 is TGTGCCAGCAGCCTCCCCCAGGGGGGATACACAGATACGCAGTATTTT. It encodes CASSLPQGGYTDTQYF.

The chain has TRBV5-1 and TRBJ1-1; 8 positions match TRBD1. The CDR3 runs to 14 residues. The V gene's germline CDR1 is SGHRS and CDR2 YFSETQ. V gave up 2 bases and J gave up 4 bases; unmatched junction bases: 4. In DNA, the CDR3 is TGCGCCAGCAGCTTAGATACAGGGGGCACTGAAGCTTTCTTT. Its translation: CASSLDTGGTEAFF.

This clone was seen once. V gene TRBV6-6 combines with J gene TRBJ2-4, with 10 bases fitting TRBD1. Germline V gene lookup returns CDR1 MNHNY and CDR2 SVGAGI (reference sequence). With 0 bases clipped from V and 8 bases from J, the junction kept 7 bases outside the gene matches. The CDR3 is 16 amino acids. The CDR3 DNA follows: TGTGCCAGCAGTTACTCGTGGGACAGGGGTATTGACATTCAGTACTTC. Encoded protein: CASSYSWDRGIDIQYF.

This clone was detected once. The chain couples TRBV19 to TRBJ2-3, with a possible D match to TRBD2 (6 bases). Germline V lookup: CDR1 LNHDA, CDR2 SQIVND (reference sequence). The CDR3 covers 16 residues. V gave up 3 bases and J gave up 8 bases, with 21 bases separating them. The CDR3: CASSIGLGPRGGTQYF. The DNA for the CDR3 is TGTGCCAGTAGTATCGGGCTAGGTCCTAGGGGAGGTACGCAGTATTTT.

The DNA of the CDR3 is TGTGCCAGCAGCCTACAACAGTTAGACGGCACTGAAGCTTTCTTT. Translation: CASSLQQLDGTEAFF. The chain is built from TRBV7-9 and TRBJ1-1; D not certain. CDR1 is SEHNR and CDR2 is FQNEAQ in the germline V gene (reference sequence). This CDR3 spans 15 amino acids. The ends were cut back, 5 bases at V and 4 bases at J, with 17 bases in the middle. Based on the CDR3 plus reference TRBV7-9 and TRBJ1-1, the full variable domain is DTGVSQNPRHKITKRGQNVTFRCDPISEHNRLYWYRQTLGQGPEFLTYFQNEAQLEKSRLLSDRFSAERPKGSFSTLEIQRTEQGDSAMYLCASSLQQLDGTEAFFGQGTRLTVV.

The CDR3, as DNA: TGTGCCAGCAGCCCCCTTCAGGGGGCGGCTAATGAAAAACTGTTTTTT. It yields the protein CASSPLQGAANEKLFF. The gene calls are TRBV14 and TRBJ1-4, with 8 bases aligning to TRBD1. CDR1 SGHDN and CDR2 FVKESK come from the germline V gene. The CDR3 contains 16 residues. With V trimmed by 4 bases and J by 3 bases, 7 bases remained unmatched.

The CDR3 protein is CASSLGRDSTTDTQYF. CDR3 DNA: TGCGCCAGCAGCTTGGGCAGGGACAGTACCACAGATACGCAGTATTTT. The J gene is TRBJ2-3, the V gene TRBV5-1; 7 nucleotides agree with TRBD1. The germline V gene encodes CDR1 SGHRS and CDR2 YFSETQ. The CDR3 has 16 amino acids. The V and J ends lost 0 bases and 2 bases, in that order; junction bases with no gene match: 6.

The V gene is TRBV3-1 (or the pseudogene TRBV3-2), the J gene TRBJ1-3; perhaps TRBD1 as D (6 bases). In germline, CDR1 is LGHDT, CDR2 YNNKEL (reference sequence). Deletions cut 3 bases from V and 2 bases from J, with 8 bases between. The CDR3 has 14 amino acids. CDR3 loop: CASSHRTAGNTIYF. In DNA form, the CDR3 reads TGTGCCAGCAGCCACCGGACAGCTGGAAACACCATATATTTT.